A selection of T cell receptor beta chains follows, all from one sample in a study of T cells in Graves' hyperthyroidism and ophthalmopathy. TCRdb reprocessed the multiplex PCR reads via MiXCR and lists one record per CDR3 protein. This sample has about 250,000 distinct CDR3 sequences, with approximately 14% found just once. Source material: blood. The receptors here all came from a woman aged 45 to 65 with Graves' hyperthyroidism that later progressed to Graves' ophthalmopathy. Each CDR3 is given with its conserved first and last residue. A D gene is named only where the DNA matches it firmly. Clone sizes are given selectively: once, few, many, or a class where the clone is expanded.

cdr3_aa | cdr3_nt | clone_size | v_call | d_call | j_call
CSARRSGSDWETQYF | TGCAGTGCTAGGAGGAGCGGATCGGACTGGGAGACCCAGTACTTC | many | TRBV20-1 | . | TRBJ2-5
CASSPGLRTGELFF | TGTGCCAGCAGCCCGGGGCTCCGCACCGGGGAGCTGTTTTTT | . | TRBV7-3 | . | TRBJ2-2
CASSSPGPGTDTQYF | TGTGCCAGCAGTTCCCCGGGACCCGGGACAGATACGCAGTATTTT | many | TRBV28 | . | TRBJ2-3
CASSSPGLAGGLQYF | TGTGCCAGCAGTTCCCCGGGACTAGCGGGAGGTCTTCAGTACTTC | many | TRBV6-1 | TRBD2 | TRBJ2-4
CASSLANSGNTIYF | TGCGCCAGCAGCTTGGCCAACTCTGGAAACACCATATATTTT | many | TRBV5-1 | . | TRBJ1-3
CASSGGGRDYEQYF | TGTGCCAGCAGCGGGGGGGGAAGGGACTACGAGCAGTACTTC | few | TRBV7-4 | TRBD2 | TRBJ2-7
CASSPGQDLFNIYF | TGTGCCAGCAGCCCCGGACAGGATTTGTTTAACATATATTTT | . | TRBV6-1 | TRBD1 | TRBJ1-3
CASSFLRGAYSYEQYF | TGTGCCAGCAGCTTTCTTCGGGGGGCATACTCCTACGAGCAGTACTTC | many | TRBV11-2 | . | TRBJ2-7
CASSTESSNQPQHF | TGTGCCAGCAGTACAGAATCTAGCAATCAGCCCCAGCATTTT | . | TRBV2 | . | TRBJ1-5
CATSADSYGYTF | TGTGCCACCAGTGCGGACAGCTATGGCTACACCTTC | many | TRBV24-1 | . | TRBJ1-2
CASSSGQASSYNSPLHF | TGTGCCAGCAGTTCGGGACAGGCGAGCTCCTATAATTCACCCCTCCACTTT | . | TRBV28 | TRBD1 | TRBJ1-6
CASSLGPADLYEQYF | TGTGCTAGCAGCTTAGGACCAGCGGACTTATACGAGCAGTACTTC | few | TRBV7-7 | . | TRBJ2-7
CASSVASDRGYEQYF | TGTGCCAGCAGCGTCGCCTCGGACAGGGGATACGAGCAGTACTTC | . | TRBV9 | TRBD1 | TRBJ2-7
CAIGLGARDQPQHF | TGTGCCATCGGCCTCGGGGCGCGGGATCAGCCCCAGCATTTT | many | TRBV10-3 | . | TRBJ1-5